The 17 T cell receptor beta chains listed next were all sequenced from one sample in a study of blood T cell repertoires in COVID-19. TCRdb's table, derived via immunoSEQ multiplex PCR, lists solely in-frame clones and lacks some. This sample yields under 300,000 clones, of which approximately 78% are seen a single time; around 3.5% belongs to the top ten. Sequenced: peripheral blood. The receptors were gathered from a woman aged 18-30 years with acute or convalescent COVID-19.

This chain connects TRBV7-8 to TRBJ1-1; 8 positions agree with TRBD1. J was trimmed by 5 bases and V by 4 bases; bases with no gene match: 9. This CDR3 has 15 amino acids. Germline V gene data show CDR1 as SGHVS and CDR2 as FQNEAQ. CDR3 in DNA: TGTGCCAGCAGCTCCATGGACAGGGCGCAGACTGAAGCTTTCTTT. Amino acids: CASSSMDRAQTEAFF.

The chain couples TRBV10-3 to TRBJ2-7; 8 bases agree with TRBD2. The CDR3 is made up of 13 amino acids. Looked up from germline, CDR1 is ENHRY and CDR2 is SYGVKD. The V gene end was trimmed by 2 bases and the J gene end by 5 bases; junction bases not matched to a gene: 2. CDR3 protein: CAISEISGNEQYF. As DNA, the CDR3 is TGTGCCATCAGTGAGATTAGCGGGAACGAGCAGTACTTC.

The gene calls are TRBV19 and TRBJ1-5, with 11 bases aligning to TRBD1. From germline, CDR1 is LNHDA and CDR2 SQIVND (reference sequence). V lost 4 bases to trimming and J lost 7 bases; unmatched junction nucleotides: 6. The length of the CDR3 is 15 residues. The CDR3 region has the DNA TGTGCCAGTAGTACACGGGACAGGGGGTTGCAGCCCCAGCATTTT. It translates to CASSTRDRGLQPQHF.

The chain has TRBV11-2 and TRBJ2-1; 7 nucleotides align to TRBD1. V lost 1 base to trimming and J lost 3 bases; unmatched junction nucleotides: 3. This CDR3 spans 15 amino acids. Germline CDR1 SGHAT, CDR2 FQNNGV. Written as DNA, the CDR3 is TGTGCCAGCAGCTTAGGTCCAGGGGGCTACAATGAGCAGTTCTTC. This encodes CASSLGPGGYNEQFF.

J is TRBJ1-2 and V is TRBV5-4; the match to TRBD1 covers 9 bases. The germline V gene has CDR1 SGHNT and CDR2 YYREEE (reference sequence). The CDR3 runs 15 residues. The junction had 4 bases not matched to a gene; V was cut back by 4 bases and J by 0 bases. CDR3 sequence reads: CASSPGQGPNYGYTF. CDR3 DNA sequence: TGTGCCAGCAGCCCGGGACAGGGCCCTAACTATGGCTACACCTTC.

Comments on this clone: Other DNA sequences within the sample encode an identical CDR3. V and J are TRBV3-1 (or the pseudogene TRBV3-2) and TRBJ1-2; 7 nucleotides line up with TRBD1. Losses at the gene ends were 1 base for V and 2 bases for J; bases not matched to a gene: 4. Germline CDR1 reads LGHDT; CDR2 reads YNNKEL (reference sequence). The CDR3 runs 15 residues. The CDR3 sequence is CASSQGQGGNYGYTF. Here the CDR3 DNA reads TGTGCCAGCAGCCAAGGACAGGGAGGCAACTATGGCTACACCTTC.

The CDR3 sequence: CASSLSVGMNTEAFF. Here the CDR3 DNA reads TGTGCCAGCAGCTTATCTGTCGGGATGAACACTGAAGCTTTCTTT. This chain links TRBV7-8 with TRBJ1-1; D unresolved. Germline lookup yields CDR1 SGHVS and CDR2 FQNEAQ. The CDR3 is made up of 15 amino acids. Trimming pared 2 bases from V and 0 bases from J, leaving 10 bases between.

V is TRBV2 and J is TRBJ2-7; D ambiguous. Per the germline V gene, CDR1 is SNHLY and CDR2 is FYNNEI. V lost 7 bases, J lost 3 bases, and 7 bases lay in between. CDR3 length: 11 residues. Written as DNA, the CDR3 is TGTGCCAGCACTCCTAGCTACGAGCAGTACTTC. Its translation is CASTPSYEQYF.

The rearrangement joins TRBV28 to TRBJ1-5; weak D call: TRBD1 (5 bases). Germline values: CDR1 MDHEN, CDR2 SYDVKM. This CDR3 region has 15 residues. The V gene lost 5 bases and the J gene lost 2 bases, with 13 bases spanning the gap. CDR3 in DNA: TGTGCCAGCAGTACACCAGGGATGGGCAATCAGCCCCAGCATTTT. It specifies CASSTPGMGNQPQHF.

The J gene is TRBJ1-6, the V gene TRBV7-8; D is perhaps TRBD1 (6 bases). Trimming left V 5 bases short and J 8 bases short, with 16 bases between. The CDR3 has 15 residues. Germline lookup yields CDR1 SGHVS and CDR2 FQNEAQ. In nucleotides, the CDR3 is TGTGCCAGCAGCCAAGAGGGGTACAGGGATTCACCCCTCCACTTT. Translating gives CASSQEGYRDSPLHF.

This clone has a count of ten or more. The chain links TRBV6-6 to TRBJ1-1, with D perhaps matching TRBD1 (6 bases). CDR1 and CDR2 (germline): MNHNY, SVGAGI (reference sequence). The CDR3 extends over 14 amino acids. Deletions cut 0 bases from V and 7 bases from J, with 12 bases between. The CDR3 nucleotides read TGTGCCAGCAGTTACTCGGCCAGGGGCGATGAAGCTTTCTTT. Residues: CASSYSARGDEAFF.

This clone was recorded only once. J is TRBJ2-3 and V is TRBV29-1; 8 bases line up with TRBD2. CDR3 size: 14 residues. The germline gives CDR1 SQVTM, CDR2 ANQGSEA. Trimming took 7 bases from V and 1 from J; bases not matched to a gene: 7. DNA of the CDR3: TGCAGCGGACGGGGGGGCTTGCGCACAGATACGCAGTATTTT. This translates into CSGRGGLRTDTQYF.

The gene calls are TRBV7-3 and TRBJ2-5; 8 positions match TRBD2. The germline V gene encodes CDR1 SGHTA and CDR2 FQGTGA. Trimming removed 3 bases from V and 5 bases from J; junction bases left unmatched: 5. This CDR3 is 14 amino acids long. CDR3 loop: CASSFQAGDETQYF. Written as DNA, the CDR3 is TGTGCCAGCAGCTTCCAAGCGGGAGACGAGACCCAGTACTTC. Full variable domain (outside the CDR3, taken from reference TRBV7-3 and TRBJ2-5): GAGVSQTPSNKVTEKGKYVELRCDPISGHTALYWYRQSLGQGPEFLIYFQGTGAADDSGLPNDRFFAVRPEGSVSTLKIQRTERGDSAVYLCASSFQAGDETQYFGPGTRLLVL.

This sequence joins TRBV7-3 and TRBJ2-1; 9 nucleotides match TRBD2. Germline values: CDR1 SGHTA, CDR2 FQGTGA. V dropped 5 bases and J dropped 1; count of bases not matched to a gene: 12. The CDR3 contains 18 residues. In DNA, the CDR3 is TGTGCCAGCAGCCCGAGGCCAGGACTAGCGCAATCCTACAATGAGCAGTTCTTC. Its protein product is CASSPRPGLAQSYNEQFF.

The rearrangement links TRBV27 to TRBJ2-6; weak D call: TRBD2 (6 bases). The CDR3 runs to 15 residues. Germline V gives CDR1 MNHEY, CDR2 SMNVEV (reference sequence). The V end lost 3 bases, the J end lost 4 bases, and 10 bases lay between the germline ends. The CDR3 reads CASSFGGAGANVLTF. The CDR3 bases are TGTGCCAGCAGTTTCGGCGGGGCCGGGGCCAACGTCCTGACTTTC.

For the CDR3, the DNA is TGTGCCACCACCCCTAGCGGGAGGTCGGCCAAAAACATTCAGTACTTC. Encoded protein: CATTPSGRSAKNIQYF. The V gene is TRBV15, the J gene TRBJ2-4, with 11 nucleotides matching TRBD2. Looked up from germline, CDR1 is LNHNV and CDR2 is YYDKDF (reference sequence). Trimming took 7 bases from V and 1 from J; bases not matched to a gene: 6. The CDR3 loop spans 16 amino acids.

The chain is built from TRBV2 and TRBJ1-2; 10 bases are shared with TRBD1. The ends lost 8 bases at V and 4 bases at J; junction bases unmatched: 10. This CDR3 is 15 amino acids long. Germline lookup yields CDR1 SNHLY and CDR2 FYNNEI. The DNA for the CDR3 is TGTGCCAGCCTTCAAGGACAGGGGGAAGGCTATGGCTACACCTTC. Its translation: CASLQGQGEGYGYTF.